This T cell receptor beta chain came from a study of T cells in Graves' hyperthyroidism and ophthalmopathy (dated 2019 in TCRdb). The study in broad terms: Peripheral blood was collected at initial diagnosis, before any treatment. In addition, the study compared T-cell repertoires in thyroid tissue and in blood from five to seven Graves' hyperthyroidism patients. The 100 discovery patients were randomly split 7:3 into training and test sets. To identify distinguishing TCR V-J signatures, a discovery cohort of 100 patients was used, comprising 43 with Graves' ophthalmopathy and around 57 with stable Graves' hyperthyroidism. Prospective prediction of ophthalmopathy was tested in an independent validation cohort consisting of fewer than 20 hyperthyroidism patients and approximately 16 patients who later progressed to ophthalmopathy. After blood sampling, hyperthyroidism patients were treated with methimazole at a starting dose of 30 mg daily, and ophthalmopathy patients were treated with high-dose intravenous methylprednisolone. According to the paper, TCR Vbeta CDR3 sequencing was carried out on some 130 peripheral blood samples, which came from more than 40 ophthalmopathy, around 75 hyperthyroidism and 17 progressor patients. Study-wide conclusions, independent of this receptor: Ophthalmopathy was separated from stable hyperthyroidism by a 13 V-J signature model, with roughly 88% sensitivity and roughly 81% specificity obtained in cross-validation and 80%/75% obtained in testing. No statistical method was used to set the sample size in advance, and investigators knew the group allocation. Most expanded thyroid clonotypes (frequency above 0.001) were also detected in blood, suggesting blood repertoires may reflect thyroid immune responses. In validation, the model predicted progression to ophthalmopathy with over 60% sensitivity and roughly 75% specificity, a median of about 6 months before onset.

The TCR beta CDR3 regions were amplified from the RNA transcripts. The TCR CDR3 was subjected to a first round of RT-PCR using the HTBI primer set and the Qiagen OneStep RT-PCR kit. A second multiplex PCR round built the libraries, followed by size selection and purification. Paired-end sequencing of the libraries was performed with 100 bp reads on an Illumina HiSeq2000. In the authors' own workflow: Raw data were processed with SOAPnuke, discarding reads with adapters, uncalled bases, mean Phred below 15, or no exact constant-primer or identifier match. High-quality paired reads were merged using COPE v1.2.5, and each unique nucleotide sequence was defined as a clonotype. MiTCR v1.1 was used to align clonotypes to the IMGT TRBV, TRBD and TRBJ reference segments. Analysis was restricted to V-J combinations with a frequency above 0.0001, which covered about 99% of repertoires. A TCS score was defined as the ratio between F50 (clonal expansion) and ExV (chaos), using BLOSUM62-based TCRdist between CDR3 peptides within each V-J. Welch's t-statistics and random forest reduced roughly 540 V-J features to 10 to 15, which were used in a naive Bayes classifier (R e1071). The raw public reads went through TCRdb reprocessing: fastp at Q25, MiXCR clone calling, in-frame beta chains kept. Each CDR3 protein appears once, grouped with its most common genes and DNA. These V and J calls originate from TCRdb's pipeline instead of the authors' own analysis. Recorded for this sample are about 320,000 distinct CDR3 sequences; 15% to 20% of them occurred a single time. The ten largest clones capture approximately 33% of the sample.

This clonotype was recorded a few times. Its target antigen remains unknown. Base qualities were left out, and no much larger clone turns up one base away. Stable Graves' hyperthyroidism was defined as the absence of progression to ophthalmopathy over 18 months of follow-up. Hyperthyroidism patients were newly diagnosed, had a disease duration of under 2 months, and were aged 18 to 65 years. Exclusion was applied to patients with uncontrolled infections, other autoimmune diseases, pregnancy or lactation. Diagnoses were established on the basis of clinical symptoms, serum thyroxine and TRAb, thyroid ultrasound, and orbital computed tomography. Ficoll-Paque density gradient centrifugation was used to isolate PBMCs from around 10 ml of fresh peripheral blood. Total RNA was extracted using Trizol reagent, and RNA quality was assessed on an Agilent 2100 Bioanalyzer. V loses 5 bases of germline sequence and J loses 3 bases, and the interval between the two ends is 14 bases. Reading from cysteine to phenylalanine, the CDR3 counts 15 amino acids. CDR3 DNA is the only sequence kept; it has 45 bases, read in frame from the first base. Per the germline V gene, MDHEN is the CDR1 and SYDVKM is the CDR2.

Sequenced input: blood. The sequence derives from a man between 25 and 39 years old with Graves' hyperthyroidism. The chain couples TRBV28 to TRBJ1-5, with the D gene not clear enough to name. Read as DNA, the sequence is TGTGCCAGCAGTCGAGAGAGGATGATCAATCAGCCCCAGCATTTT. Protein translation: CASSRERMINQPQHF.